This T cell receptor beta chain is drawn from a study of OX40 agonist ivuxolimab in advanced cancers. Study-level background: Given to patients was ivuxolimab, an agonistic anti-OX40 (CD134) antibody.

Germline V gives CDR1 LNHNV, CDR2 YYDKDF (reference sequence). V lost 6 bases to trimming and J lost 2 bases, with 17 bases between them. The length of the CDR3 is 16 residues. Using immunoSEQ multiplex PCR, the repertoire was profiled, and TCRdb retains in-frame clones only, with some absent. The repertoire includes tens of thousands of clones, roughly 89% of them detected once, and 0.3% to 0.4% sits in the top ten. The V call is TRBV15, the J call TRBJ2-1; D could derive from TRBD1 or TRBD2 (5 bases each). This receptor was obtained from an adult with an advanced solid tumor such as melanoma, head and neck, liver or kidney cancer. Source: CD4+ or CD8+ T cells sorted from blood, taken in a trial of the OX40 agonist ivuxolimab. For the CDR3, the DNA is TGTGCCACCAGAATTGTCCGGGACGGGGCCTACAATGAGCAGTTCTTC. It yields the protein CATRIVRDGAYNEQFF.